The source of this T cell receptor (beta chain) is a study of T cells in Graves' hyperthyroidism and ophthalmopathy. RNA transcripts served as the template for amplifying TCR beta CDR3 regions. First-round RT-PCR with HTBI primers amplified the TCR CDR3 region. From the multiplex PCR reads, TCRdb called clonotypes with MiXCR, one entry per CDR3 protein. The sample lists hundreds of thousands of distinct CDR3 sequences; about 14% were seen once. The CDR3 length is 15 residues. V was pared by 3 bases and J by 0 bases, with 12 bases between. CDR1 is SGHRS, CDR2 YFSETQ, per germline. A Clinical Activity Score of at least 3, a NOSPECS grade of at least 4 and a duration under 3 months were recorded in the ophthalmopathy patients. The table lists this clonotype with many counts.

The chain has TRBV5-1 and TRBJ1-1; D might be TRBD1 (6 bases). The clonotype comes from a man aged 50-60 years with Graves' ophthalmopathy. Sequencing used blood. The CDR3, as DNA: TGCGCCAGCAGCTACCGAACAGGGATGAACACTGAAGCTTTCTTT. It is translated as CASSYRTGMNTEAFF.